This is a list of T cell receptor beta chains from one sample in a study of T cells after yellow fever vaccination. TCRdb analysed the 5' RACE reads with MiXCR anew, one entry per CDR3 protein. The table records approximately 170,000 distinct CDR3 sequences, 8% to 13% of them present only once. The starting material was CD8+ T cells sorted from PBMCs, obtained 15 days after the yellow fever booster vaccination. The receptors were sampled from a man younger than 30 who received the YFV17D yellow fever vaccine. The CDR3 runs from the conserved cysteine through the conserved F or W. D genes are given only for firm matches. Some rows mark clone size as missing; the rest say once, few, many or name a class of expanded clone.

cdr3_nt | cdr3_aa | j_call | clone_size | v_call | d_call
TGTGCCAGCAGTTTGGGGACAGGGATTGGAGGCTACACCTTC | CASSLGTGIGGYTF | TRBJ1-2 | . | TRBV12-3/TRBV12-4 | TRBD1
TGTGCCACCTCCAGGAAGGTGAACACCGGGGAGCTGTTTTTT | CATSRKVNTGELFF | TRBJ2-2 | few | TRBV2 | .
TGTGCCAGCAGCACCGGGGCAGGGGTTCAAGAGACCCAGTACTTC | CASSTGAGVQETQYF | TRBJ2-5 | . | TRBV7-9 | .
TGTGCCAGCAGCTTCGGATCGGCGGGACGGGGTGAGCAGTTCTTC | CASSFGSAGRGEQFF | TRBJ2-1 | few | TRBV7-6 | .
TGTGCCAGCAGTGACACGGGGGGCAACTATGGCTACACCTTC | CASSDTGGNYGYTF | TRBJ1-2 | . | TRBV12-3/TRBV12-4 | .
TGTGCCAGCAGCCCTCACAGGGTTTCGAACACCGGGGAGCTGTTTTTT | CASSPHRVSNTGELFF | TRBJ2-2 | few | TRBV4-2 | .
TGCAGTGCTAGAGACTTCGGGGCGGCCCCGGGCCACACAGATACGCAGTATTTT | CSARDFGAAPGHTDTQYF | TRBJ2-3 | . | TRBV20-1 | .
TGCGCCAGCAGCCAAGTCGGAGTCCTGCCAGGGGTAGATACGCAGTATTTT | CASSQVGVLPGVDTQYF | TRBJ2-3 | few | TRBV4-3 | .
TGTGCCACCAGCGGTAGCGGGGGGGGCACCGGGGAGCTGTTTTTT | CATSGSGGGTGELFF | TRBJ2-2 | . | TRBV15 | TRBD2
TGTGCCAGCAGTTTAAGGCGGGGGGGCCAAGAGACCCAGTACTTC | CASSLRRGGQETQYF | TRBJ2-5 | few | TRBV27 | TRBD2
TGTGCCAGCAGTTTTTCCGGGACAGGGGTCTACGAGCAGTACTTC | CASSFSGTGVYEQYF | TRBJ2-7 | . | TRBV12-3/TRBV12-4 | TRBD1
TGCGCCAGCAGCCACGGGACACCCTTAAGTGGCCGGGAGCTGTTTTTT | CASSHGTPLSGRELFF | TRBJ2-2 | . | TRBV4-3 | .
TGTGCCAGCAGCTCAAGGGAGCTGTTTTTT | CASSSRELFF | TRBJ2-2 | . | TRBV28 | .
TGTGCCAGCAGCTTAGGAAAGCGGGAGTACCAAGAGACCCAGTACTTC | CASSLGKREYQETQYF | TRBJ2-5 | few | TRBV7-3 | TRBD2
TGTGCCACCAGCAGAGGCCGGAGCTCCTACAATGAGCAGTTCTTC | CATSRGRSSYNEQFF | TRBJ2-1 | . | TRBV15 | .
TGTGCCAGCAGTTATGCGGGGGCCTATGGCTACACCTTC | CASSYAGAYGYTF | TRBJ1-2 | . | TRBV28 | .
TGTGCCAGCAGCTTAGAAGTTCAACGGTCACACAATGAGCAGTTCTTC | CASSLEVQRSHNEQFF | TRBJ2-1 | many | TRBV7-6 | .
TGTGCCAGCAGTTACCCAGATCACACCGGGGAGCTGTTTTTT | CASSYPDHTGELFF | TRBJ2-2 | . | TRBV6-6 | .
TGCAGCGTGCCCACCCCCCTGACAGGGCCGAAAAATGGCTACACCTTC | CSVPTPLTGPKNGYTF | TRBJ1-2 | few | TRBV29-1 | TRBD1
TGTGCCAGCAGTTACTGGGAAGGTACGCACCAGTATTTT | CASSYWEGTHQYF | TRBJ2-3 | few | TRBV6-2/TRBV6-3 | .
TGCGCCAGCAGCTACGGACTAGCGGGGGAGAACCAAGAGACCCAGTACTTC | CASSYGLAGENQETQYF | TRBJ2-5 | . | TRBV5-1 | TRBD2
TGTGCCAGCAGCTTGGGGTACAACAGCGAACAAGAGACCCAGTACTTC | CASSLGYNSEQETQYF | TRBJ2-5 | few | TRBV5-8 | .
TGTGCCAGCACCAACAGGATAAGCCTTAGGGATGAAAAACTGTTTTTT | CASTNRISLRDEKLFF | TRBJ1-4 | few | TRBV11-2 | .
TGTGCCAGCAGCTTGTCCCGGGCCAGGGGGTATGAAAAACTGTTTTTT | CASSLSRARGYEKLFF | TRBJ1-4 | few | TRBV5-5 | TRBD1
TGTGCCAGCAGTTCCGGGAAAAAAGCTTTCTTT | CASSSGKKAFF | TRBJ1-1 | . | TRBV6-5 | .
TGTGCCAGCAGCGCCCGTGGGGGGCCGATGTATGGCTACACCTTC | CASSARGGPMYGYTF | TRBJ1-2 | few | TRBV2 | .
TGTGCCAGCAGTTTACGGAACACTGAAGCTTTCTTT | CASSLRNTEAFF | TRBJ1-1 | many | TRBV12-3/TRBV12-4 | .
TGCAGCGTTTGGGGGCTAGATACGCAGTATTTT | CSVWGLDTQYF | TRBJ2-3 | once | TRBV29-1 | .
TGTGCCAGCAGTTTATCACAGGGGGTGGAGACCCAGTACTTC | CASSLSQGVETQYF | TRBJ2-5 | few | TRBV28 | TRBD1
TGTGCCAGCAGTTCCGACCTTTACGGGACTAGCGGCTACAATGAGCAGTTCTTC | CASSSDLYGTSGYNEQFF | TRBJ2-1 | . | TRBV6-2/TRBV6-3 | TRBD2
TGTGCCAGCAGAGAACAGGGGCGCTCTGGGGCCAACGTCCTGACTTTC | CASREQGRSGANVLTF | TRBJ2-6 | few | TRBV2 | TRBD1
TGTGCCAGCAGCTTAGAAGCTGGCTTGCGAGAGCAGTTCTTC | CASSLEAGLREQFF | TRBJ2-1 | . | TRBV7-8 | .
TGCGCCAGCAGTGTCCGAACTAGCTCCCTGGAGTACTTC | CASSVRTSSLEYF | TRBJ2-7 | many | TRBV10-2 | .
TGTGCCAGCGTAGATGCCCTGTGGGTAAACACCGGGGAGCTGTTTTTT | CASVDALWVNTGELFF | TRBJ2-2 | few | TRBV6-2/TRBV6-3 | .
TGTGCCAGCAGCTCAAAGTCCGCCTCCTACAATGAGCAGTTCTTC | CASSSKSASYNEQFF | TRBJ2-1 | . | TRBV7-3 | .
TGTGCCAGCAGAATACAGGGGGCGTCCTACAATGAGCAGTTCTTC | CASRIQGASYNEQFF | TRBJ2-1 | few | TRBV2 | TRBD1
TGTGCCAGTGGTGTCGGACAGGGGGCTCTCGAGCAGTACTTC | CASGVGQGALEQYF | TRBJ2-7 | many | TRBV6-1 | TRBD1
TGTGCCAGTAGTAGGTCCGCGGCTAGCGGGGCGAACACCGGGGAGCTGTTTTTT | CASSRSAASGANTGELFF | TRBJ2-2 | few | TRBV19 | TRBD2
TGCGCCAGCAGCTTCGGGACTGTTAACTATGGCTACACCTTC | CASSFGTVNYGYTF | TRBJ1-2 | . | TRBV5-1 | .
TGCGCCAGCAGCCAAGGGGGACGGTACTCTGGGGCCAACGTCCTGACTTTC | CASSQGGRYSGANVLTF | TRBJ2-6 | . | TRBV4-1 | .
TGCGCCAGCAGTCTAAGTGGCTCCGGGGAGCTGTTTTTT | CASSLSGSGELFF | TRBJ2-2 | . | TRBV10-1 | .
TGTGCCAGCAGCTGGACTAAGCGGGGGGCCGCGGATACGCAGTATTTT | CASSWTKRGAADTQYF | TRBJ2-3 | few | TRBV4-2 | TRBD2
TGTGCCAGCAGCTTTAACGAGAACTATGGCTACACCTTC | CASSFNENYGYTF | TRBJ1-2 | . | TRBV7-9 | .
TGTGCCACCCAGTCCGACAGGGGGTTTCAGTATGAGCAGTTCTTC | CATQSDRGFQYEQFF | TRBJ2-1 | . | TRBV6-6 | TRBD1
TGTGCCAGCAGGCTAGCGGAGTACTACGAGCAGTACTTC | CASRLAEYYEQYF | TRBJ2-7 | many | TRBV27 | TRBD2
TGTGCCAGCAGCCCATCACCAGGACAGGGAAAGAACACCGGGGAGCTGTTTTTT | CASSPSPGQGKNTGELFF | TRBJ2-2 | few | TRBV7-9 | TRBD1
TGCGCCAGCAGCCTTTACAGGTTCAACACTGAAGCTTTCTTT | CASSLYRFNTEAFF | TRBJ1-1 | few | TRBV4-3 | .
TGTGCCAGCAGTCTGACTAGCGGGGGAGATACGCAGTATTTT | CASSLTSGGDTQYF | TRBJ2-3 | many | TRBV27 | TRBD2